The rows below give T cell receptor beta chains drawn from one sample of a study of blood T cell repertoires in COVID-19. Profiling relied on immunoSEQ multiplex PCR, and the TCRdb table lists in-frame clones only, not all of them. The sample records fewer than 600,000 clones, roughly 90% being singletons. Specimen: PBMCs or T cells enriched from blood (not recorded which). Receptors were obtained from a middle-aged woman who had recovered from COVID-19. The CDR3 runs from the conserved cysteine through the conserved F or W. D genes are given only for firm matches. Size is stated for part of the rows, as once, few or many counts, or as a class when the clone is expanded.

V gene: TRBV4-2; clone size: -; J gene: TRBJ2-5; D gene: TRBD2; CDR3 protein: CASSQDDTSGGYQETQYF; CDR3 DNA: TGTGCCAGCAGCCAAGATGACACTAGCGGGGGCTACCAAGAGACCCAGTACTTC
V gene: TRBV19; clone size: -; J gene: TRBJ1-5; D gene: TRBD1; CDR3 protein: CASSDTGGRNQPQHF; CDR3 DNA: TGTGCCAGTAGTGACACAGGGGGCAGGAATCAGCCCCAGCATTTT
V gene: TRBV7-2; clone size: -; J gene: TRBJ2-2; D gene: TRBD1; CDR3 protein: CASSATGTGKTGELFF; CDR3 DNA: TGTGCCAGCAGCGCCACAGGGACAGGAAAGACCGGGGAGCTGTTTTTT
V gene: TRBV7-9; clone size: -; J gene: TRBJ2-1; D gene: TRBD2; CDR3 protein: CASSLEGTSNEQFF; CDR3 DNA: TGTGCCAGCAGCTTAGAAGGGACTAGCAATGAGCAGTTCTTC
V gene: TRBV13; clone size: -; J gene: TRBJ2-7; D gene: -; CDR3 protein: CASSTQQGVIEQYF; CDR3 DNA: TGTGCCAGCAGCACACAACAGGGAGTGATCGAGCAGTACTTC
V gene: TRBV14; clone size: -; J gene: TRBJ1-1; D gene: -; CDR3 protein: CASSPYKGLEAFF; CDR3 DNA: TGTGCCAGCAGCCCCTACAAGGGACTAGAAGCTTTCTTT
V gene: TRBV7-6; clone size: once; J gene: TRBJ1-1; D gene: TRBD1; CDR3 protein: CASSSTGTGEAFF; CDR3 DNA: TGTGCCAGCAGCTCCACCGGGACAGGTGAAGCTTTCTTT
V gene: TRBV19; clone size: -; J gene: TRBJ2-1; D gene: TRBD2; CDR3 protein: CASSLLRTSGRSSYNEQFF; CDR3 DNA: TGTGCCAGTAGTTTGCTAAGGACTAGCGGGAGGAGCTCCTACAATGAGCAGTTCTTC
V gene: TRBV13; clone size: -; J gene: TRBJ2-7; D gene: TRBD2; CDR3 protein: CASSTSKWTSGAYEQYF; CDR3 DNA: TGTGCCAGCAGCACCTCCAAATGGACTAGCGGGGCCTACGAGCAGTACTTC
V gene: TRBV5-4; clone size: -; J gene: TRBJ1-1; D gene: -; CDR3 protein: CASSDGEQNTEAFF; CDR3 DNA: TGTGCCAGCAGCGACGGGGAACAGAACACTGAAGCTTTCTTT
V gene: TRBV20-1; clone size: -; J gene: TRBJ2-1; D gene: TRBD2; CDR3 protein: CSASVLAGGRNEQFF; CDR3 DNA: TGCAGTGCTAGTGTACTAGCGGGAGGCCGGAATGAGCAGTTCTTC